The rows below give T cell receptor beta chains drawn from one sample of a study of CD8 T cells in Susac syndrome. Via MiXCR, TCRdb re-called the immunoSEQ multiplex PCR reads, giving one row per CDR3 protein. Counted here are some 150,000 distinct CDR3 sequences, 94% occurring once; the ten biggest clones make up 0.25% to 0.3%. Material: CD8+ T cells from PBMCs. The receptors stem from a human donor in good health. Both conserved end residues are part of each CDR3. The order of the fields is J gene, V gene, D gene, clone size, CDR3 DNA, CDR3 protein. The D gene is left open where the match is weak. Rows may omit the clone size; those that give it use once, few, many or a size class.

J: TRBJ2-7; V: TRBV20-1; D: NA; size: once; DNA: TGCAGTGCTAACACGATAGCTGTCGTCGAGCAGTACTTC; CDR3: CSANTIAVVEQYF
J: TRBJ1-1; V: TRBV19; D: NA; size: NA; DNA: TGTGCCACCCAAGGTGGATTAGAAGCTTTCTTT; CDR3: CATQGGLEAFF
J: TRBJ2-1; V: TRBV7-9; D: TRBD2; size: NA; DNA: TGTGCCAGCAAAGGGACTAGCGGGAGCATGTCCTACAATGAGCAGTTCTTC; CDR3: CASKGTSGSMSYNEQFF
J: TRBJ2-7; V: TRBV20-1; D: NA; size: NA; DNA: TGCAGTGCCCTATATCTGGGCGAGCAGTACTTC; CDR3: CSALYLGEQYF
J: TRBJ1-1; V: TRBV15; D: NA; size: NA; DNA: TGTGCCACCAGCAGGCAGGGTCGTGAAGCTTTCTTT; CDR3: CATSRQGREAFF
J: TRBJ2-7; V: TRBV9; D: NA; size: NA; DNA: TGTGCCAGCAGCGTAGGGGGAGCGGAAACCTACGAGCAGTACTTC; CDR3: CASSVGGAETYEQYF
J: TRBJ2-7; V: TRBV6-2/TRBV6-3; D: NA; size: NA; DNA: TGTGCCAGCACTTCCCCTATTCTCTACGAGCAGTACTTC; CDR3: CASTSPILYEQYF
J: TRBJ2-5; V: TRBV29-1; D: NA; size: NA; DNA: TGCAGCGGGGAAAAATCGAAATCGGAGACCCAGTACTTC; CDR3: CSGEKSKSETQYF
J: TRBJ2-6; V: TRBV18; D: NA; size: NA; DNA: TGTGCCAGCTCTCACGAACAGGGTACCGGGGCCAACGTCCTGACTTTC; CDR3: CASSHEQGTGANVLTF
J: TRBJ2-7; V: TRBV15; D: NA; size: NA; DNA: TGTGCCACCAGCCTGGACGGGAGCTCCTACGAGCAGTACTTC; CDR3: CATSLDGSSYEQYF
J: TRBJ1-5; V: TRBV30; D: NA; size: NA; DNA: TGTGCCTGGAGCGGACAGTTTTCCCAGCCCCAGCATTTT; CDR3: CAWSGQFSQPQHF
J: TRBJ1-1; V: TRBV24-1; D: NA; size: NA; DNA: TGTGCCACCAGTGATCCGCTTAACACTGAAGCTTTCTTT; CDR3: CATSDPLNTEAFF
J: TRBJ2-7; V: TRBV4-3; D: TRBD2; size: once; DNA: TGCGCCAGCAGCCCCGGGACTAGGGGCTACGAGCAGTACTTC; CDR3: CASSPGTRGYEQYF
J: TRBJ2-1; V: TRBV20-1; D: NA; size: NA; DNA: TGCAGTGCTAGAGACGGGCCTACCTACAATGAGCAGTTCTTC; CDR3: CSARDGPTYNEQFF
J: TRBJ2-5; V: TRBV28; D: NA; size: NA; DNA: TGTGCCAGCAGTACCTCATACCGACAGGTAGCGGAGACCCAGTACTTC; CDR3: CASSTSYRQVAETQYF
J: TRBJ2-7; V: TRBV6-2/TRBV6-3; D: NA; size: NA; DNA: TGTGCCAGCAACGCCGGGAGTAACTCCTACGAGCAGTACTTC; CDR3: CASNAGSNSYEQYF
J: TRBJ2-7; V: TRBV27; D: NA; size: NA; DNA: TGTGCCAGCAGGGCGACATCGCCTTACTACGAGCAGTACTTC; CDR3: CASRATSPYYEQYF
J: TRBJ2-7; V: TRBV4-2; D: TRBD1; size: NA; DNA: TGTGCCAGCAGCCAGGACAGGACTGCCTACGAGCAGTACTTC; CDR3: CASSQDRTAYEQYF
J: TRBJ2-2; V: TRBV30; D: NA; size: NA; DNA: TGTGCCGCCGCCACGAACACCGGGGAGCTGTTTTTT; CDR3: CAAATNTGELFF
J: TRBJ2-2; V: TRBV29-1; D: NA; size: NA; DNA: TGCAGCGTGGGGGGCCCGGGGAACGGGGAGCTGTTTTTT; CDR3: CSVGGPGNGELFF
J: TRBJ1-5; V: TRBV24-1; D: NA; size: NA; DNA: TGTGCCACCAGTGATCGGGGGATGAGCCAGCCCCAGCATTTT; CDR3: CATSDRGMSQPQHF
J: TRBJ2-1; V: TRBV3-1; D: NA; size: NA; DNA: TGTGCCAGCAGCCAGACACCTTTTCAGGACAATGAGCAGTTCTTC; CDR3: CASSQTPFQDNEQFF
J: TRBJ2-1; V: TRBV6-4; D: NA; size: NA; DNA: TGTGCCAGCAGTGACTTCGGGGGCAATGAGCAGTTCTTC; CDR3: CASSDFGGNEQFF
J: TRBJ1-1; V: TRBV6-5; D: TRBD1; size: NA; DNA: TGTGCCAGCAGTTATGGACAGGGGGCGTCTGAAGCTTTCTTT; CDR3: CASSYGQGASEAFF
J: TRBJ2-7; V: TRBV29-1; D: NA; size: NA; DNA: TGCAGCGTTGAAATGTCAGGGAAGGATTACGAGCAGTACTTC; CDR3: CSVEMSGKDYEQYF
J: TRBJ2-1; V: TRBV27; D: NA; size: NA; DNA: TGTGCCAGCAGTTTAACAGGGGTGCGGGGGCAGTTCTTC; CDR3: CASSLTGVRGQFF
J: TRBJ2-5; V: TRBV11-2; D: NA; size: NA; DNA: TGTGCCAGCAGAGGAATAGAGACCCAGTACTTC; CDR3: CASRGIETQYF
J: TRBJ2-1; V: TRBV27; D: TRBD2; size: NA; DNA: TGTGCCAGCAGTTTTCTAGCGGGAGTGGCCAATGAGCAGTTCTTC; CDR3: CASSFLAGVANEQFF
J: TRBJ2-6; V: TRBV7-3; D: TRBD2; size: NA; DNA: TGTGCCAGCAGCTTAGGCCGGGAGGACAACGTCCTGACTTTC; CDR3: CASSLGREDNVLTF
J: TRBJ2-2; V: TRBV29-1; D: NA; size: NA; DNA: TGCAGCGTTACCAGGGAGAACACCGGGGAGCTGTTTTTT; CDR3: CSVTRENTGELFF
J: TRBJ2-7; V: TRBV15; D: NA; size: once; DNA: TGTGCCACCAGCAGAGGGCGGGACTCCTACGAGCAGTACTTC; CDR3: CATSRGRDSYEQYF
J: TRBJ2-5; V: TRBV6-1; D: NA; size: many; DNA: TGTGCCAGCAGTCCATACATCCGGGGCCTGGAAGAGACCCAGTACTTC; CDR3: CASSPYIRGLEETQYF
J: TRBJ1-5; V: TRBV5-6; D: NA; size: NA; DNA: TGTGCCAGCAGCTGGGGAGCCCCCAGCAATCAGCCCCAGCATTTT; CDR3: CASSWGAPSNQPQHF
J: TRBJ2-7; V: TRBV29-1; D: NA; size: NA; DNA: TGCAGCGTTGCTGAACCCGGGACTGACCTTCACTACGAGCAGTACTTC; CDR3: CSVAEPGTDLHYEQYF
J: TRBJ2-4; V: TRBV27; D: TRBD2; size: NA; DNA: TGTGCCAGCAGTTTCCTAGCGGAGTCCCCGGAGGACATTCAGTACTTC; CDR3: CASSFLAESPEDIQYF
J: TRBJ2-1; V: TRBV7-9; D: TRBD2; size: NA; DNA: TGTGCCAGCAGCTCAGGGACTAGCGGGTTAGCGCAGTTCTTC; CDR3: CASSSGTSGLAQFF